This entry is about one T cell receptor (beta chain). This sample was taken from a study of blood T cell repertoires in COVID-19. The assay was immunoSEQ multiplex PCR, and TCRdb's table has in-frame clones only and misses some. The data show fewer than 300,000 clones, 82% seen once. The origin of this receptor is a woman younger than 35 with acute or convalescent COVID-19. The sample comprised peripheral blood.

The DNA of the CDR3 is TGTGCCAGCAGCCCAACCGGACTAGCGGGGAACAATGAGCAGTTCTTC. It encodes CASSPTGLAGNNEQFF. V is TRBV9 and J is TRBJ2-1, with 12 bases identical to TRBD2. CDR1 and CDR2 (germline): SGDLS, YYNGEE. The CDR3 extends over 16 amino acids. The V segment lost 4 bases and the J segment 5 bases; nucleotides outside the gene matches: 7. Filled out from reference TRBV9 and TRBJ2-1, the complete variable domain reads DSGVTQTPKHLITATGQRVTLRCSPRSGDLSVYWYQQSLDQGLQFLIQYYNGEERAKGNILERFSAQQFPDLHSELNLSSLELGDSALYFCASSPTGLAGNNEQFFGPGTRLTVL.